The clone carrying this TCR beta chain was seen a handful of times. Antigen: not known. This entry belongs to a study of beta chain features in type 1 diabetes. Study observations and caveats: Relative to healthy donors, patients appeared to have naive, central memory and Treg TCRB repertoires that were more similar. Diminished insertions and augmented deletions at VDJ junctions characterized type 1 diabetes patients. Moderate but significant shortening of TCRB CDR3s was recorded in all four CD4+ subsets from Type 1 diabetes patients.

Every bit of the isolated RNA underwent reverse transcription, so sequencing read expressed TCRB transcripts. Measured with immunoSEQ multiplex PCR; TCRdb has only the in-frame clones, and not every one. The data contain approximately 250,000 clones, approximately 11% of them seen just once; the ten biggest clones take up approximately 0.017%. Isolation of CD4+ naive, central memory, regulatory and stem cell-like memory cells was achieved by sorting via CD45RO/CCR7/CD25/CD127/CD95/CD27. The sequenced sample was naive CD4+ T cells from blood. The receptor was derived from a man aged 25 to 40 with type 1 diabetes.

The CDR3 is CASSVGTYPYEQYF. CDR3 nucleotide sequence: TGTGCCAGTAGTGTCGGGACTTATCCCTACGAGCAGTACTTC. The chain carries TRBV19 and TRBJ2-7, with D maybe TRBD2 (6 bases). Germline CDR1 is LNHDA and CDR2 is SQIVND (reference sequence). The CDR3 sequence is 14 residues long. V lost 5 bases and J 2 bases, leaving 13 bases between the germline ends.